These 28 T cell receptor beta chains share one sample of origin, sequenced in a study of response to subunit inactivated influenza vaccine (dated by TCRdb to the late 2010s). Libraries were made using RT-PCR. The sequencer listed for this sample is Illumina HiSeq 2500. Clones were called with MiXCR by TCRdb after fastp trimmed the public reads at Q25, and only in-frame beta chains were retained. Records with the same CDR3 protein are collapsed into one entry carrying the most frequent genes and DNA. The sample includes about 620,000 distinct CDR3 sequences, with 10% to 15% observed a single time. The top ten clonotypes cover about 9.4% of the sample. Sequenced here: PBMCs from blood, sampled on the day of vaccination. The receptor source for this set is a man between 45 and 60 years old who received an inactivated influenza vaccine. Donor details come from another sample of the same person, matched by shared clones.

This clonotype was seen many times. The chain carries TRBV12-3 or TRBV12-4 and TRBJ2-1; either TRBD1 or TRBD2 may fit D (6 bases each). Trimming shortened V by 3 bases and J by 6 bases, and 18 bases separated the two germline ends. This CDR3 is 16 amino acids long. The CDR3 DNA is TGTGCCAGCAGTTTGGGGGGCAGGGTAGTGGTCAATGAGCAGTTCTTC. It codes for CASSLGGRVVVNEQFF.

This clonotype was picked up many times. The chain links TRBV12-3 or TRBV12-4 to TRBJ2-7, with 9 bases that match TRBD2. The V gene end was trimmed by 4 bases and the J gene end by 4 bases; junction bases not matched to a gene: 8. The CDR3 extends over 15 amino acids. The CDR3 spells CASSSRTSVYYEQYF. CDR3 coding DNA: TGTGCCAGCAGTTCCCGGACTAGCGTGTATTACGAGCAGTACTTC.

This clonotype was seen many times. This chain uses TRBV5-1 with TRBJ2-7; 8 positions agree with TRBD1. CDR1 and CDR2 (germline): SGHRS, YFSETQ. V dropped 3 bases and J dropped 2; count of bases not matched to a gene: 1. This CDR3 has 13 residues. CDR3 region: CASSSDRAYEQYF. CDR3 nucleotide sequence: TGCGCCAGCAGCTCGGACAGGGCCTACGAGCAGTACTTC.

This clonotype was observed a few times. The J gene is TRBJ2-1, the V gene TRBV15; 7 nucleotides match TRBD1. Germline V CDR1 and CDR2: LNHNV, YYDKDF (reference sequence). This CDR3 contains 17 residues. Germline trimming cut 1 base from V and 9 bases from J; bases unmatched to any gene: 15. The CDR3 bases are TGTGCCACCAGCAGAGGGTTCACAGGCCAAGGGGGCTTTGAGCAGTTCTTC. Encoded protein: CATSRGFTGQGGFEQFF.

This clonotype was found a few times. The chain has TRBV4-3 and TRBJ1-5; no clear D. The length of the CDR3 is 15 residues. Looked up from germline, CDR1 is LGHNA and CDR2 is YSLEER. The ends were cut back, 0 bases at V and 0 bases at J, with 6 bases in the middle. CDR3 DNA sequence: TGCGCCAGCAGCCAAGAACACTATAGCAATCAGCCCCAGCATTTT. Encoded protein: CASSQEHYSNQPQHF.

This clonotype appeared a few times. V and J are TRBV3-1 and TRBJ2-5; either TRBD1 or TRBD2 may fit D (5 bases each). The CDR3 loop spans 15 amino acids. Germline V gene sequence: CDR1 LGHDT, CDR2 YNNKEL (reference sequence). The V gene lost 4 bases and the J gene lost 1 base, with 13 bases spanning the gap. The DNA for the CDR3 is TGTGCCAGCAGCCGATCTCGGGGCAGCCAAGAGACCCAGTACTTC. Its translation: CASSRSRGSQETQYF.

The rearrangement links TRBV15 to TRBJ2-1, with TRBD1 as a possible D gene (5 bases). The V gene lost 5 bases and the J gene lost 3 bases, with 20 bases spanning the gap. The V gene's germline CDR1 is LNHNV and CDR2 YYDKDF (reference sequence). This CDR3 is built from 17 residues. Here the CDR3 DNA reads TGTGCCACCAGCCCCCAGGATCAGGGATCCCTCTACAATGAGCAGTTCTTC. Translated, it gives CATSPQDQGSLYNEQFF.

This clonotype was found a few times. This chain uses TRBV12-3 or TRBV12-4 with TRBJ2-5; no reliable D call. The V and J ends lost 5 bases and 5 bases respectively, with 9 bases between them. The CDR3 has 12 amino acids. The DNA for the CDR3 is TGTGCCAGCAGTCCCCATTCGGAGACCCAGTACTTC. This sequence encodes CASSPHSETQYF.

CDR3 nucleotides: TGTGCCAGCAGAAACCGGGACAGGGCCTCAGATACGCAGTATTTT. Residues: CASRNRDRASDTQYF. The rearrangement joins TRBV7-2 to TRBJ2-3, with TRBD1 identical over 9 bases. Trimming at V came to 6 bases and at J to 4 bases, leaving 8 bases not matched to a gene. This CDR3 has 15 amino acids. The germline V gene has CDR1 SGHTA and CDR2 FQGNSA.

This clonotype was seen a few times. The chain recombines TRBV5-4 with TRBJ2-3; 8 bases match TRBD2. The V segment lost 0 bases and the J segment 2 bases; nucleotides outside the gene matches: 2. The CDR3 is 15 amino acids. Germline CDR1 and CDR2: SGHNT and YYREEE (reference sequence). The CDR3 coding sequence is TGTGCCAGCAGCTTGGCTAGCGGGTACACAGATACGCAGTATTTT. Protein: CASSLASGYTDTQYF.

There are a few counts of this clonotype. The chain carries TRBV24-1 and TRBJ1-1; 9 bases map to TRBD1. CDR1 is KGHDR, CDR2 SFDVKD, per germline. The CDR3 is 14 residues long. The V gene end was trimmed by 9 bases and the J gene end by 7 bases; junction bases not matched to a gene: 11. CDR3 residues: CATAQGQGYGEAFF. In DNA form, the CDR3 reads TGTGCCACCGCCCAGGGACAGGGTTATGGTGAAGCTTTCTTT.

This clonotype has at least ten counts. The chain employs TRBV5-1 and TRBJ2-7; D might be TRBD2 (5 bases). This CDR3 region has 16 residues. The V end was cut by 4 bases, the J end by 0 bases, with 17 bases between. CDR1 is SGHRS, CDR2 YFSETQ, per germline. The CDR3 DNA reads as TGCGCCAGCAGCCCCTTCGCGGGTAGCGCCTCCTACGAGCAGTACTTC. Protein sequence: CASSPFAGSASYEQYF.

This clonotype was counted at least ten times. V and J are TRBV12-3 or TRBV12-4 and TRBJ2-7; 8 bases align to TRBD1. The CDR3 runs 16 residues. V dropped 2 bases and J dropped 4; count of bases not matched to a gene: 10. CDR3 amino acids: CASSLSWPGGKYEQYF. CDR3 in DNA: TGTGCCAGCAGTTTAAGTTGGCCAGGGGGCAAGTACGAGCAGTACTTC.

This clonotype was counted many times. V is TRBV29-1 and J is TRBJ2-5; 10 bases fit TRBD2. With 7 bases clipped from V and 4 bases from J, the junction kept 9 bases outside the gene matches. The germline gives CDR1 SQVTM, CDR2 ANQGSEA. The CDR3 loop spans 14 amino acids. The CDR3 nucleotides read TGCAGCGCCCGAGGGGGACTAGCGAGAGAGACCCAGTACTTC. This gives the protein CSARGGLARETQYF.

The CDR3 protein is CASSYSSKNTEAFF. DNA for the CDR3: TGTGCCAGCAGTTACTCGAGTAAGAACACTGAAGCTTTCTTT. The J gene is TRBJ1-1, the V gene TRBV6-5; D is ambiguous. The CDR3 has 14 amino acids. The germline V gene encodes CDR1 MNHEY and CDR2 SVGAGI. Trimming shortened V by 0 bases and J by 1 base, and 6 bases separated the two germline ends.

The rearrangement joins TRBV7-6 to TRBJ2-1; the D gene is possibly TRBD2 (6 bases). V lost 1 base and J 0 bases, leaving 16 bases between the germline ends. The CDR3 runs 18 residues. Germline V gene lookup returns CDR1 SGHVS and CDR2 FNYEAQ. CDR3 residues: CASSLVARRGLSYNEQFF. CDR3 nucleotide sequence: TGTGCCAGCAGCTTAGTGGCTAGGCGGGGCCTCTCCTACAATGAGCAGTTCTTC.

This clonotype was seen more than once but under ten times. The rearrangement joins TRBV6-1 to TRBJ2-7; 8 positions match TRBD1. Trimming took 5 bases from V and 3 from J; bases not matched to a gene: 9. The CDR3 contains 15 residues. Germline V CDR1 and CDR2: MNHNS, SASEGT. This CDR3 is CASSPRRGTGYEQYF. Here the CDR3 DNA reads TGTGCCAGCAGTCCCCGAAGGGGGACAGGCTACGAGCAGTACTTC.

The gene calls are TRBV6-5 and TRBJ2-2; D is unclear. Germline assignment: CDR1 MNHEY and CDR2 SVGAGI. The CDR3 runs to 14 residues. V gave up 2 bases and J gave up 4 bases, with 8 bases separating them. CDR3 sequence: CASSYLLGTGELFF. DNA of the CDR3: TGTGCCAGCAGTTACCTGCTAGGCACCGGGGAGCTGTTTTTT.

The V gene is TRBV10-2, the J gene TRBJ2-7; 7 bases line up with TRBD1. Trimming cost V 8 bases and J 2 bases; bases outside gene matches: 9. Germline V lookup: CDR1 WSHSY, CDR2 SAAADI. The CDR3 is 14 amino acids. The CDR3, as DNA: TGCGCCAGCTCTGGGGGACAGACAACCTACGAGCAGTACTTC. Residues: CASSGGQTTYEQYF.

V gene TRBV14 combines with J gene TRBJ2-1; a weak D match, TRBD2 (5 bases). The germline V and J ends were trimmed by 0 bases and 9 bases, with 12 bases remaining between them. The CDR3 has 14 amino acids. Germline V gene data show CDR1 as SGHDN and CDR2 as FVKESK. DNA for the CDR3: TGTGCCAGCAGCCAAGATCGGGCTGCGGGTGAGCAGTTCTTC. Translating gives CASSQDRAAGEQFF.

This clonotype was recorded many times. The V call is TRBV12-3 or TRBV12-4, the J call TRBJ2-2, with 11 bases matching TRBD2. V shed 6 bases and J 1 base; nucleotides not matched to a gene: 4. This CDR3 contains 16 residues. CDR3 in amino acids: CASSPGLAGNTGELFF. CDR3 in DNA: TGTGCCAGCAGCCCCGGACTAGCGGGGAACACCGGGGAGCTGTTTTTT.

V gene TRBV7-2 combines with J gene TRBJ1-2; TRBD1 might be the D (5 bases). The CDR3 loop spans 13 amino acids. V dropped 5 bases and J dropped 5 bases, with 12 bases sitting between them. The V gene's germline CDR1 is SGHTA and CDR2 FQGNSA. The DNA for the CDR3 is TGTGCCAGCAGCCCGGACAATGTTTATGGCTACACCTTC. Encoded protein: CASSPDNVYGYTF.

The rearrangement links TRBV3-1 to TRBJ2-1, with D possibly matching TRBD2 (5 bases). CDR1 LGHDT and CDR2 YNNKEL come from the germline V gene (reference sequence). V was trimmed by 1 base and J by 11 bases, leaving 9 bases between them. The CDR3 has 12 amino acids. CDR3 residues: CASSQGSAQQFF. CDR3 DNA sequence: TGTGCCAGCAGCCAAGGTAGCGCTCAGCAGTTCTTC.

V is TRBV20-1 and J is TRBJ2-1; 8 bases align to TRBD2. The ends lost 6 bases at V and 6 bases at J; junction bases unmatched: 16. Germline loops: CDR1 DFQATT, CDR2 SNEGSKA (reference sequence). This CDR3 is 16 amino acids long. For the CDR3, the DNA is TGCAGTGCCCACGGACCGCCGGGACTAGTTCGCAATGAGCAGTTCTTC. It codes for CSAHGPPGLVRNEQFF.

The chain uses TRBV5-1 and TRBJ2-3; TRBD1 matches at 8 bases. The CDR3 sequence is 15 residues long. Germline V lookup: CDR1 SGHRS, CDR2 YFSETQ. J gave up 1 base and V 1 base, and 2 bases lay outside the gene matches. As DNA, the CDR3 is TGCGCCAGCAGCTTGTGGGGACAGGGCACAGATACGCAGTATTTT. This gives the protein CASSLWGQGTDTQYF.

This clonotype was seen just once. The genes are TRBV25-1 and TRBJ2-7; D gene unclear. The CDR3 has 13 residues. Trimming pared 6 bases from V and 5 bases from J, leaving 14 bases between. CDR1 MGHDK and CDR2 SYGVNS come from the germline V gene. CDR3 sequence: CASSPGLLNEQYF. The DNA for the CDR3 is TGTGCCAGCAGCCCCGGGCTCCTGAACGAGCAGTACTTC.

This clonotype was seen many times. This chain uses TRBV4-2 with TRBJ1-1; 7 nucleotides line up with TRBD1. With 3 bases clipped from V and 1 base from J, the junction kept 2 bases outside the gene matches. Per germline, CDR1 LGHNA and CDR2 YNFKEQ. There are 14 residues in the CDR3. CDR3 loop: CASSHGTANTEAFF. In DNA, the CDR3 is TGTGCCAGCAGCCATGGGACAGCGAACACTGAAGCTTTCTTT.

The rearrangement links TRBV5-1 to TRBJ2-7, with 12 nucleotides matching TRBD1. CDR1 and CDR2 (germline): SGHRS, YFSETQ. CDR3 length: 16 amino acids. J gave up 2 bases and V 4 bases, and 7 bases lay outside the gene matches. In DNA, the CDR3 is TGCGCCAGCAGCCAGGGACAGGGGGCCAAAACCTACGAGCAGTACTTC. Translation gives CASSQGQGAKTYEQYF. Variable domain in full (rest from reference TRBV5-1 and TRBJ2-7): KAGVTQTPRYLIKTRGQQVTLSCSPISGHRSVSWYQQTPGQGLQFLFEYFSETQRNKGNFPGRFSGRQFSNSRSEMNVSTLELGDSALYLCASSQGQGAKTYEQYFGPGTRLTVT.